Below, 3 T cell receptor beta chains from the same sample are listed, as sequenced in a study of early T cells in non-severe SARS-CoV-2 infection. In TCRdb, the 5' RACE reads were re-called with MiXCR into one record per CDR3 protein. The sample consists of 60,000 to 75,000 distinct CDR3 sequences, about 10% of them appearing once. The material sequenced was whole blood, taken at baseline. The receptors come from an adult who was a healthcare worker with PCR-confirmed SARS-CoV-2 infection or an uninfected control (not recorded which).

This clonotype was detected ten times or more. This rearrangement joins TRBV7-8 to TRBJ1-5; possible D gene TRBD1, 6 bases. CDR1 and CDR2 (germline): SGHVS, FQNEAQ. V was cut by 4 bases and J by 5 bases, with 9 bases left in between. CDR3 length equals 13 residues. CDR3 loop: CASSSSGDQPQHF. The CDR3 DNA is TGTGCCAGCAGCTCCTCAGGGGATCAGCCCCAGCATTTT. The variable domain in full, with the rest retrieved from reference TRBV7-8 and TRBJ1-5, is GAGVSQSPRYKVAKRGQDVALRCDPISGHVSLFWYQQALGQGPEFLTYFQNEAQLDKSGLPSDRFFAERPEGSVSTLKIQRTQQEDSAVYLCASSSSGDQPQHFGDGTRLSIL.

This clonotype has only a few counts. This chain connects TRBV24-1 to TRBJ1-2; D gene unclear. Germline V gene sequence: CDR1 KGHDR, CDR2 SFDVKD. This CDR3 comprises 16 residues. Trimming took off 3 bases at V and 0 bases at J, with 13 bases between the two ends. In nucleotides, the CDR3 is TGTGCCACCAGTGATACGGGGAAGGGATCTAACTATGGCTACACCTTC. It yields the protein CATSDTGKGSNYGYTF.

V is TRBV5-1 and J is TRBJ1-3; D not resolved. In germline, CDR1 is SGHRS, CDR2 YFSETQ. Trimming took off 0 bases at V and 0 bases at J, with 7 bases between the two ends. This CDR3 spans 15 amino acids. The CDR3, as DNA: TGCGCCAGCAGCTTGGACCCCGACTCTGGAAACACCATATATTTT. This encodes CASSLDPDSGNTIYF.